This TCR beta chain was captured by sequencing in a study of shared clonotypes between healthy human individuals. Whole-study context: A couple of female and a few male donors aged 18 to 49 were enrolled.

Sequencing was performed with immunoSEQ multiplex PCR; in TCRdb, only in-frame clones are kept and a portion is missing. The data show roughly 2,000,000 clones, with about 94% seen just once and roughly 1.7% held by the top ten. Study-wide results and limits: Compared with memory subsets, naive subsets generally had larger estimated richness.

This clone was seen just once. Its antigen remains unknown. The naive CD8 fraction comprised CD45RO-negative cells positively selected for CCR7 and excluded terminally differentiated effector memory CD45RA+ cells. Donors, healthy HIV-negative adults, lacked recent acute infections or vaccinations. Germline lookup yields CDR1 SGHAT and CDR2 FQNNGV. The V gene lost 2 bases and the J gene lost 4 bases, with 16 bases spanning the gap. CDR3 size: 16 residues. The chain uses TRBV11-2 and TRBJ2-3; D gene uncertain. This TCR derives from a man between 18 and 35 years old in good health. Some clones in this sample may be carry-over from other donors' samples. Material for sequencing was naive CD8+ T cells from PBMCs. The CDR3 region is CASSLSGLMYPDTQYF. CDR3 DNA sequence: TGTGCCAGCAGCTTATCAGGCCTCATGTACCCAGATACGCAGTATTTT.